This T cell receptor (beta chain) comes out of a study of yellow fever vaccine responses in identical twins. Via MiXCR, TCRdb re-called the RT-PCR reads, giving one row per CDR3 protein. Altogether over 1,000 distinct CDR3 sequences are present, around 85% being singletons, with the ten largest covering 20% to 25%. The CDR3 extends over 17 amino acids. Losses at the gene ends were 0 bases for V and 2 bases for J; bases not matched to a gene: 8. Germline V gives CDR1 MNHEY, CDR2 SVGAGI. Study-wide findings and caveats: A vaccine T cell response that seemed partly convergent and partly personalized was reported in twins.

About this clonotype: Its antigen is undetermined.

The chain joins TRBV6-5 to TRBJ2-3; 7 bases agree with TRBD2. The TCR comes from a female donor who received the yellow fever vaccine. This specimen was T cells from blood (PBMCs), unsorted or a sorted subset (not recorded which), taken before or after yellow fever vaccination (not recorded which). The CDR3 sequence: CASSYSNQRGHTDTQYF. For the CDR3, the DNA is TGTGCCAGCAGTTACTCGAACCAGCGGGGCCACACAGATACGCAGTATTTT.